This T cell receptor beta chain was documented in a study of blood T cell repertoires in COVID-19. Germline V lookup: CDR1 SGHDT, CDR2 YYEEEE. V shed 4 bases, J shed 7 bases, and the junction held 6 bases outside the gene matches. The CDR3 is 15 residues long. Using immunoSEQ multiplex PCR, the repertoire was profiled, and TCRdb retains in-frame clones only, with some absent. This sample has about 80,000 clones, with more than 60% found just once. Sequenced sample: peripheral blood. The TCR comes from a human donor in a cohort sampled during active COVID-19. V usage is TRBV5-6 and J usage is TRBJ1-4, with TRBD1 identical over 11 bases. CDR3 amino acids: CASSTRTGGGEKLFF. DNA for the CDR3: TGTGCCAGCAGCACCCGGACAGGGGGCGGTGAAAAACTGTTTTTT.